A single sample gave rise to the 16 T cell receptor beta chains below, sequenced in a study of cytomegalovirus exposure and HLA in healthy donors. Both 60 Vbeta primers and 13 Jbeta primers went into the PCR. The protocol was immunoSEQ multiplex PCR, while the TCRdb copy is restricted to in-frame clones and leaves out a portion. The sample holds some 120,000 clones; approximately 81% are singletons and the top ten take 2.2%. Sequenced material: PBMCs. The receptors here all came from a woman in her forties in good health and CMV-seronegative.

This clone has only one observation. V is TRBV5-6 and J is TRBJ2-3; 9 nucleotides align to TRBD2. The CDR3 spans 15 residues. Germline assignment: CDR1 SGHDT and CDR2 YYEEEE. Germline trimming cut 4 bases from V and 1 base from J; bases unmatched to any gene: 4. The CDR3 is CASSRLADRTDTQYF. The DNA for the CDR3 is TGTGCCAGCAGCAGACTAGCGGACCGCACAGATACGCAGTATTTT.

The chain joins TRBV7-6 to TRBJ2-1, with D tentatively TRBD2 (6 bases). V dropped 1 base and J dropped 8 bases, with 18 bases sitting between them. Germline V CDR1 and CDR2: SGHVS, FNYEAQ. The CDR3 sequence is 16 residues long. The DNA of the CDR3 is TGTGCCAGCAGCTTAGGCATGCACCCAGGAGGGGATGAGCAGTTCTTC. This encodes CASSLGMHPGGDEQFF. The full variable domain, with the rest looked up from reference TRBV7-6 and TRBJ2-1, is GAGVSQSPRYKVTKRGQDVALRCDPISGHVSLYWYRQALGQGPEFLTYFNYEAQQDKSGLPNDRFSAERPEGSISTLTIQRTEQRDSAMYRCASSLGMHPGGDEQFFGPGTRLTVL.

The chain has TRBV6-1 and TRBJ2-7; weak D call: TRBD1 (6 bases). The CDR3 totals 13 residues. V was cut by 7 bases and J by 7 bases, with 17 bases left in between. The germline V gene encodes CDR1 MNHNS and CDR2 SASEGT. The CDR3 loop reads CASKALGGSEQYF. The CDR3 DNA reads TGTGCCAGCAAGGCCCTAGGGGGATCAGAGCAGTACTTC.

V usage is TRBV27 and J usage is TRBJ1-1, with 9 bases that match TRBD1. Per the germline V gene, CDR1 is MNHEY and CDR2 is SMNVEV (reference sequence). V dropped 1 base and J dropped 1; count of bases not matched to a gene: 7. There are 17 residues in the CDR3. CDR3 residues: CASSLYGTGKGNTEAFF. The CDR3 DNA reads as TGTGCCAGCAGTTTATATGGGACAGGGAAAGGGAACACTGAAGCTTTCTTT.

The chain carries TRBV27 and TRBJ1-2; D call uncertain. The germline V gene has CDR1 MNHEY and CDR2 SMNVEV (reference sequence). The CDR3 is 17 amino acids. Trimming cost V 5 bases and J 4 bases, with 23 bases left between them. The CDR3 loop reads CASSRVAATLRGYGYTF. CDR3 sequence (DNA): TGTGCCAGCAGTCGGGTAGCAGCCACCCTTCGGGGCTATGGCTACACCTTC.

The chain employs TRBV19 and TRBJ1-2, with a weak D call TRBD1 (5 bases). The CDR3 is made up of 15 amino acids. Trimming left V 11 bases short and J 4 bases short, with 23 bases between. Per germline, CDR1 LNHDA and CDR2 SQIVND (reference sequence). The DNA of the CDR3 is TGTGCCTCGGTCGGGGGAACCATAGCTACCTATGGCTACACCTTC. Protein: CASVGGTIATYGYTF. The whole variable domain, remainder taken from reference TRBV19 and TRBJ1-2, is DGGITQSPKYLFRKEGQNVTLSCEQNLNHDAMYWYRQDPGQGLRLIYYSQIVNDFQKGDIAEGYSVSREKKESFPLTVTSAQKNPTAFYLCASVGGTIATYGYTFGSGTRLTVV.

The V gene is TRBV27, the J gene TRBJ2-1, with TRBD2 identical over 7 bases. Germline-derived CDR1 and CDR2 are MNHEY and SMNVEV (reference sequence). The CDR3 contains 16 residues. With 7 bases clipped from V and 0 bases from J, the junction kept 9 bases outside the gene matches. The CDR3 DNA reads TGTGCCAGCACCCCTTTTTGGACTAGCTCCTACAATGAGCAGTTCTTC. It encodes CASTPFWTSSYNEQFF.

Only one count was recorded for this clone. This rearrangement joins TRBV7-2 to TRBJ1-2; TRBD1 might be the D (5 bases). Germline CDR1 SGHTA, CDR2 FQGNSA. Trimming cost V 5 bases and J 0 bases, with 13 bases left between them. This CDR3 has 15 residues. CDR3 nucleotides: TGTGCCAGCAGCCCCGGGACTTTCACTAACTATGGCTACACCTTC. It is translated as CASSPGTFTNYGYTF.

The chain carries TRBV2 and TRBJ1-2; TRBD1 agrees at 12 bases. J was trimmed by 8 bases and V by 6 bases; bases with no gene match: 4. The CDR3 has 13 residues. CDR1 is SNHLY, CDR2 FYNNEI, per germline. In DNA, the CDR3 is TGTGCCAGCAGGGGGACAGGGGGCAACGGCTACACCTTC. It codes for CASRGTGGNGYTF.

This clone was counted once. The gene calls are TRBV28 and TRBJ2-7; D is possibly TRBD1 (6 bases). The CDR3 spans 15 residues. The germline CDR1 and CDR2 sequences are MDHEN and SYDVKM. V lost 6 bases and J lost 3, with 18 bases in between. The CDR3 loop is CASRITTGTFYEQYF. The CDR3, as DNA: TGTGCCAGCAGGATAACGACAGGAACCTTCTACGAGCAGTACTTC.

This chain connects TRBV7-9 to TRBJ1-2; TRBD1 matches at 7 bases. After removal of 5 bases from V and 2 bases from J, the junction contained 11 bases not matched to a gene. This CDR3 is built from 16 residues. The germline V gene encodes CDR1 SEHNR and CDR2 FQNEAQ (reference sequence). The CDR3 DNA follows: TGTGCCAGCAGCGTCAACCCGGGACAGCGGAACTATGGCTACACCTTC. It is translated as CASSVNPGQRNYGYTF. Full variable domain (missing parts from reference TRBV7-9 and TRBJ1-2): DTGVSQNPRHKITKRGQNVTFRCDPISEHNRLYWYRQTLGQGPEFLTYFQNEAQLEKSRLLSDRFSAERPKGSFSTLEIQRTEQGDSAMYLCASSVNPGQRNYGYTFGSGTRLTVV.

This clone was detected only once. The rearrangement uses TRBV30 and TRBJ2-2; 7 nucleotides match TRBD1. V lost 1 base, J lost 11 bases, and 4 bases stayed unmatched. CDR3 length equals 12 residues. Germline assignment: CDR1 GTSNPN and CDR2 SVGIG (reference sequence). The CDR3 protein is CAWSAGGKELFF. The CDR3 coding sequence is TGTGCCTGGAGTGCAGGGGGAAAAGAGCTGTTTTTT. Combining the CDR3 with reference TRBV30 and TRBJ2-2 gives the whole variable domain SQTIHQWPATLVQPVGSPLSLECTVEGTSNPNLYWYRQAAGRGLQLLFYSVGIGQISSEVPQNLSASRPQDRQFILSSKKLLLSDSGFYLCAWSAGGKELFFGEGSRLTVL.

The chain couples TRBV4-1 to TRBJ2-5, with 7 bases that match TRBD2. The J call may not be correct, given that the DNA end is closer to TRBJ2-7. In germline, CDR1 is MGHRA, CDR2 YSYEKL. This CDR3 spans 15 amino acids. The CDR3 protein is CASSQVSGGTYEQYF. The CDR3 DNA sequence: TGCGCCAGCAGCCAAGTGTCGGGGGGTACCTACGAGCAGTACTTC.

This clone has just one count. The V call is TRBV2, the J call TRBJ1-1, with D maybe TRBD1 (6 bases). Germline lookup yields CDR1 SNHLY and CDR2 FYNNEI. The CDR3 extends over 13 amino acids. V gave up 8 bases and J gave up 4 bases, with 14 bases separating them. The CDR3 loop reads CASCGGLGTEAFF. The CDR3 DNA is TGTGCCAGCTGTGGGGGGCTGGGCACTGAAGCTTTCTTT.

The rearrangement joins TRBV10-3 to TRBJ2-5, with 8 bases matching TRBD2. The CDR3 has 14 residues. The J segment lost 7 bases and the V segment lost 2 bases, leaving 6 bases of the junction unmatched. Germline CDR1 ENHRY, CDR2 SYGVKD. CDR3 loop: CAISEAAGGGTQYF. DNA for the CDR3: TGTGCCATCAGTGAGGCTGCGGGGGGAGGGACCCAGTACTTC.

V gene TRBV11-2 combines with J gene TRBJ2-1, with D tentatively TRBD1 (6 bases). Germline V gives CDR1 SGHAT, CDR2 FQNNGV. This CDR3 comprises 15 residues. Trimming cost V 2 bases and J 5 bases, with 13 bases left between them. The DNA for the CDR3 is TGTGCCAGCAGCTTAATGAGGGGGACCCACAATGAGCAGTTCTTC. Translated, it gives CASSLMRGTHNEQFF.